A selection of T cell receptor beta chains follows, all from one sample in a study of cytomegalovirus exposure and HLA in healthy donors. Clones were sequenced by immunoSEQ multiplex PCR, and TCRdb holds only the in-frame ones, with some missing. The table has some 190,000 clones, 87% seen once; the top ten hold approximately 0.98%. Sequenced material: PBMCs. The receptors shown here come from a boy younger than 10 in good health and CMV-seronegative. The CDR3 runs from the conserved cysteine through the conserved F or W. D genes are given only for firm matches. Expanded clones get a size class; other rows say once, few or many, or leave the size out.

. TRBJ1-3 . TRBV28 CASSLAAGNTIYF TGTGCCAGCAGTTTGGCGGCTGGAAACACCATATATTTT
few TRBJ1-1 TRBD1 TRBV2 CASREDRGMNTEAFF TGTGCCAGCAGGGAAGACAGGGGTATGAACACTGAAGCTTTCTTT
. TRBJ2-2 . TRBV7-9 CASSPLNTGELFF TGTGCCAGCAGCCCCCTTAACACCGGGGAGCTGTTTTTT
. TRBJ2-7 . TRBV27 CASSRPGRLYEQYF TGTGCCAGCAGTCGCCCCGGGAGATTATACGAGCAGTACTTC
. TRBJ2-1 TRBD1 TRBV5-1 CASSSYKQGQGSNEQFF TGCGCCAGCAGCTCTTATAAACAGGGACAGGGTTCAAATGAGCAGTTCTTC
. TRBJ1-2 . TRBV5-4 CASSLGHFNYGYTF TGTGCCAGCAGCTTAGGACATTTTAACTATGGCTACACCTTC
. TRBJ2-2 . TRBV21-1 CASSPRDRDLSGELFF TGTGCCAGCAGCCCCCGGGACAGGGATTTGAGCGGGGAGCTGTTTTTT
. TRBJ2-1 TRBD2 TRBV10-3 CAISGVGGRAGSNEQFF TGTGCCATCAGCGGCGTTGGCGGGAGGGCCGGGAGCAATGAGCAGTTCTTC
. TRBJ2-3 TRBD1 TRBV7-9 CASSRDSSSTDTQYF TGTGCCAGCAGCCGGGACAGCTCTAGCACAGATACGCAGTATTTT
. TRBJ2-7 TRBD1 TRBV9 CASSVEGQGLREQYF TGTGCCAGCAGCGTAGAGGGACAGGGGTTGAGGGAGCAGTACTTC
. TRBJ1-1 TRBD1 TRBV5-4 CASSPRTGPAEAFF TGTGCCAGCAGCCCCCGGACAGGGCCTGCTGAAGCTTTCTTT